This T cell receptor (beta chain) was sequenced during a study of PD-1 blockade in classical Hodgkin lymphoma. V was trimmed by 1 base and J by 0 bases, leaving 7 bases between them. The germline V gene has CDR1 SGHTA and CDR2 FQGNSA. This CDR3 is 14 amino acids long. Clones were read by immunoSEQ multiplex PCR, and TCRdb kept only the in-frame ones, dropping some. The sample contains tens of thousands of clones, about two thirds of which appear only once. Comment on this clone: Its matching antigen is unknown.

Study outcomes and limitations: Exclusion applied to patients who initiated nivolumab less than 1 year following ASCT. Those achieving complete response showed baseline diversity like newly diagnosed patients. Reports described newly diagnosed patients as having lower baseline TCR diversity than healthy donors.

Each patient experienced a relapse that followed autologous stem cell transplantation, and brentuximab vedotin exposure varied. The chain employs TRBV7-2 and TRBJ2-7; D not resolved. This sequence originates from a human donor with classical Hodgkin lymphoma. The sample was peripheral blood mononuclear cells (PBMCs), taken before the second cycle of nivolumab. In DNA, the CDR3 is TGTGCCAGCAGCTTAGTAGGCACCTCCTACGAGCAGTACTTC. Its protein is CASSLVGTSYEQYF.